This T cell receptor beta chain appears in the sequencing data of a study of shared clonotypes between healthy human individuals. The protocol was immunoSEQ multiplex PCR, while the TCRdb copy is restricted to in-frame clones and leaves out a portion. The sample consists of approximately 1,500,000 clones, under 99% of them appearing once. To note about this clone: Antigen specificity is unknown.

There are 13 residues in the CDR3. Germline values: CDR1 LGHNA, CDR2 YSLEER. V was clipped by 2 bases and J by 1 base, with 3 bases between them. The study, taken as a whole, reports: It was expected that sequencing depth would affect clonotype sharing among donors.

The clonotype comes from a man in his thirties or forties in good health. This chain connects TRBV4-3 to TRBJ1-3; D is uncertain. Sequences were obtained from naive CD4+ T cells sorted from blood. The sample's subset: CD45RA+ positively selected. The CDR3 protein is CASSQSSGNTIYF. The CDR3 bases are TGCGCCAGCAGCCAAAGTTCTGGAAACACCATATATTTT.